These 25 T cell receptor beta chains originate from one sample sequenced in a study of blood T cell repertoires in COVID-19. Assay used: immunoSEQ multiplex PCR; TCRdb lists only in-frame clones, some missing. The sample has 65,000 to 80,000 clones; roughly 86% are singletons. Sequencing was done on a sample of peripheral blood. The receptors derive from a human donor in a cohort sampled during active COVID-19.

This rearrangement joins TRBV3-1 (or the pseudogene TRBV3-2) to TRBJ1-1; 8 nucleotides agree with TRBD1. Germline V gene sequence: CDR1 LGHDT, CDR2 YNNKEL (reference sequence). J lost 3 bases, V lost 2 bases, and 11 bases had no gene match. CDR3 length: 17 amino acids. This CDR3 is CASSQREPSQGDTEAFF. The CDR3 DNA follows: TGTGCCAGCAGCCAAAGGGAGCCTTCACAGGGGGACACTGAAGCTTTCTTT.

This chain joins TRBV4-1 and TRBJ1-1; D gene unclear. This CDR3 region has 14 residues. Trimming shortened V by 0 bases and J by 2 bases, and 7 bases separated the two germline ends. Germline V CDR1 and CDR2: MGHRA, YSYEKL. DNA for the CDR3: TGCGCCAGCAGCCAAGACTATAGAAACACTGAAGCTTTCTTT. Amino acids: CASSQDYRNTEAFF.

This chain joins TRBV29-1 and TRBJ2-7; the match to TRBD1 covers 7 bases. V lost 6 bases to trimming and J lost 0 bases; unmatched junction nucleotides: 2. This CDR3 is 12 amino acids long. Germline-derived CDR1 and CDR2 are SQVTM and ANQGSEA. The CDR3 coding sequence is TGCAGCGTCCGGACAGGCTCCTACGAGCAGTACTTC. Residues: CSVRTGSYEQYF.

V and J are TRBV10-1 and TRBJ1-1, with TRBD1 matching over 10 bases. This CDR3 comprises 16 residues. CDR1 and CDR2 (germline): WNHNN, SYGVQD (reference sequence). The ends lost 2 bases at V and 5 bases at J; junction bases unmatched: 8. The CDR3 region is CASSERQGARRTEAFF. The DNA of the CDR3 is TGCGCCAGCAGTGAGCGACAGGGGGCAAGAAGAACTGAAGCTTTCTTT.

The chain employs TRBV19 and TRBJ2-7; 7 bases align to TRBD2. The germline V gene encodes CDR1 LNHDA and CDR2 SQIVND (reference sequence). The CDR3 spans 15 residues. Trimming took 4 bases from V and 6 from J; bases not matched to a gene: 12. In nucleotides, the CDR3 is TGTGCCAGTAGTACCGTTGGCGGGGGAACCACCGAGCAGTACTTC. This sequence encodes CASSTVGGGTTEQYF.

The V gene is TRBV23-1, the J gene TRBJ2-1, with 10 bases fitting TRBD1. TRBV23-1 is an ORF; its function is uncertain. V dropped 6 bases and J dropped 5; count of bases not matched to a gene: 1. The CDR3 loop spans 13 amino acids. This CDR3 is CASRDRGNNEQFF. The CDR3 region has the DNA TGCGCCAGCAGGGACAGGGGGAACAATGAGCAGTTCTTC.

The chain uses TRBV7-3 and TRBJ2-5; 15 nucleotides match TRBD2. V dropped 1 base and J dropped 2; count of bases not matched to a gene: 8. Germline assignment: CDR1 SGHTA and CDR2 FQGTGA. The CDR3 sequence is 19 residues long. In nucleotides, the CDR3 is TGTGCCAGCAGCTTAAGGACCGGACTAGCGGGGGGGCAGCAAGAGACCCAGTACTTC. Its translation: CASSLRTGLAGGQQETQYF.

The CDR3 coding sequence is TGCGCCAGCAGCCACCGGGACAGGGGTTACACCGGGGAGCTGTTTTTT. This sequence encodes CASSHRDRGYTGELFF. V is TRBV5-1 and J is TRBJ2-2, with 10 bases lining up with TRBD1. This CDR3 contains 16 residues. CDR1 and CDR2 from the germline V gene are SGHRS and YFSETQ. The V and J ends lost 4 bases and 3 bases, in that order; junction bases with no gene match: 6.

This rearrangement joins TRBV7-3 to TRBJ1-6; TRBD1 matches 8 bases. This CDR3 is 15 amino acids long. From germline, CDR1 is SGHTA and CDR2 FQGTGA. V was pared by 1 base and J by 8 bases, with 4 bases of the junction left unmatched. The CDR3 DNA reads TGTGCCAGCAGCTTAAACTCAGGGGGCGATTCACCCCTCCACTTT. It encodes CASSLNSGGDSPLHF.

The chain has TRBV2 and TRBJ2-7, with 10 positions matching TRBD1. The trim removed 4 bases at V and 5 bases at J, leaving 2 bases unmatched. This CDR3 spans 13 amino acids. Germline-derived CDR1 and CDR2 are SNHLY and FYNNEI. The chain's CDR3 is CASSGDRGHEQYF. The CDR3 bases are TGTGCCAGCAGTGGGGACAGGGGCCACGAGCAGTACTTC.

This rearrangement joins TRBV19 to TRBJ1-5, with D perhaps TRBD1 (6 bases). In germline, CDR1 is LNHDA, CDR2 SQIVND (reference sequence). The V and J ends lost 5 bases and 5 bases respectively, with 16 bases between them. There are 15 residues in the CDR3. This CDR3 is CASSSEQGFDQPQHF. CDR3 nucleotides: TGTGCCAGTAGTTCTGAACAGGGATTTGATCAGCCCCAGCATTTT.

The gene calls are TRBV9 and TRBJ1-1; possible D gene TRBD1, 6 bases. CDR3 length equals 15 residues. Germline CDR1 and CDR2: SGDLS and YYNGEE. Between the trimmed V and J ends, which lost 2 bases and 0 bases, there was a span of 11 bases. CDR3 nucleotide sequence: TGTGCCAGCAGCGTTGGTACAGGGCTGAACACTGAAGCTTTCTTT. It yields the protein CASSVGTGLNTEAFF.

This clone was detected only once. V and J are TRBV19 and TRBJ2-7; a weak D match, TRBD1 (6 bases). Between the trimmed V and J ends, which lost 4 bases and 3 bases, there was a span of 19 bases. From germline, CDR1 is LNHDA and CDR2 SQIVND (reference sequence). The CDR3 totals 16 residues. DNA of the CDR3: TGTGCCAGTAGTAAGCCAGGACAGTCGTTGGTCTACGAGCAGTACTTC. This translates into CASSKPGQSLVYEQYF.

This clone came up a few times. This chain uses TRBV18 with TRBJ2-2; perhaps TRBD1 as D (6 bases). The CDR3 totals 13 residues. Germline V gene lookup returns CDR1 KGHSH and CDR2 LQKENI. Trimming left V 5 bases short and J 6 bases short, with 10 bases between. The CDR3 here is CASSSTGSGELFF. The CDR3 bases are TGTGCCAGCTCATCAACAGGGTCCGGGGAGCTGTTTTTT.

The chain links TRBV7-9 to TRBJ2-4, with 9 bases aligning to TRBD1. CDR3 length equals 16 residues. Unmatched junction bases numbered 5, after V lost 3 bases and J lost 2 bases. Germline V gene sequence: CDR1 SEHNR, CDR2 FQNEAQ (reference sequence). In DNA, the CDR3 is TGTGCCAGCAGCTTCACAGGGGGCGGGACCAAAAACATTCAGTACTTC. Its translation: CASSFTGGGTKNIQYF.

V is TRBV11-2 and J is TRBJ2-3; D is perhaps TRBD1 (5 bases). The length of the CDR3 is 14 residues. The germline gives CDR1 SGHAT, CDR2 FQNNGV. Between the trimmed V and J ends, which lost 3 bases and 4 bases, there was a span of 11 bases. Here the CDR3 reads CASSFGRAADTQYF. DNA of the CDR3: TGTGCCAGCAGCTTCGGCAGGGCGGCAGATACGCAGTATTTT.

The rearrangement links TRBV18 to TRBJ2-7; TRBD2 agrees at 7 bases. Germline values: CDR1 KGHSH, CDR2 LQKENI. The J segment lost 0 bases and the V segment lost 8 bases, leaving 13 bases of the junction unmatched. The CDR3 spans 16 residues. The CDR3 reads CASSDWGGESSYEQYF. In nucleotides, the CDR3 is TGTGCCAGCAGCGACTGGGGGGGTGAGAGCTCCTACGAGCAGTACTTC.

There are a few counts of this clone. The chain is built from TRBV5-4 and TRBJ1-1; 7 positions match TRBD1. The germline gives CDR1 SGHNT, CDR2 YYREEE (reference sequence). The CDR3 totals 14 residues. Trimming at V came to 4 bases and at J to 5 bases, leaving 8 bases not matched to a gene. CDR3 amino acids: CASSIGGRETEAFF. DNA of the CDR3: TGTGCCAGCAGCATAGGGGGCCGGGAAACTGAAGCTTTCTTT.

The V gene is TRBV27, the J gene TRBJ2-1; a weak D match, TRBD1 (5 bases). The CDR3 is made up of 13 amino acids. V was pared by 3 bases and J by 9 bases, with 12 bases between. Per the germline V gene, CDR1 is MNHEY and CDR2 is SMNVEV (reference sequence). CDR3 in DNA: TGTGCCAGCAGTTTGGGGCACCAACTTGAGCAGTTCTTC. Translated, it gives CASSLGHQLEQFF.

The V gene is TRBV29-1, the J gene TRBJ1-2; D possibly corresponds to TRBD1 (6 bases). In germline, CDR1 is SQVTM, CDR2 ANQGSEA. Trimming left V 6 bases short and J 7 bases short, with 15 bases between. CDR3 length: 12 residues. In DNA, the CDR3 is TGCAGCGTCCTGCCGGGGGGGGCTGGCTACACCTTC. Its protein is CSVLPGGAGYTF.

The chain has TRBV19 and TRBJ2-6; 12 bases align to TRBD1. Looked up from germline, CDR1 is LNHDA and CDR2 is SQIVND (reference sequence). V shed 4 bases and J 4 bases; nucleotides not matched to a gene: 8. The CDR3 extends over 18 amino acids. The CDR3 DNA reads as TGTGCCAGTAGTACCTCGGGACAGGGGGCGGCCGGGGCCAACGTCCTGACTTTC. Translated: CASSTSGQGAAGANVLTF.

The chain couples TRBV21-1 to TRBJ2-1; the listed D gene, TRBD2, was not tested against the DNA. TRBV21-1 is a pseudogene locus. The CDR3 sequence is 16 residues long. CDR3 in DNA: TGTGCCAGCAGAACCGTCGCCCAGCGGGGGGGCAATGAGCAGTTCTTC. It specifies CASRTVAQRGGNEQFF.

This clone was observed a single time. V usage is TRBV19 and J usage is TRBJ2-7, with D possibly matching TRBD1 (5 bases). CDR1 and CDR2 from the germline V gene are LNHDA and SQIVND (reference sequence). Deletions cut 1 base from V and 3 bases from J, with 7 bases between. The CDR3 loop spans 13 amino acids. The CDR3 nucleotides read TGTGCCAGTAGTATAGGTAGGGGCTACGAGCAGTACTTC. Protein product: CASSIGRGYEQYF.

The rearrangement uses TRBV29-1 and TRBJ2-7; TRBD1 matches at 8 bases. The germline CDR1 and CDR2 sequences are SQVTM and ANQGSEA. Germline trimming cut 7 bases from V and 2 bases from J; bases unmatched to any gene: 13. The CDR3 is 15 amino acids. As DNA, the CDR3 is TGCAGCGCCGTCGACAGGGGAGAACGCCCCTACGAGCAGTACTTC. As protein: CSAVDRGERPYEQYF.

This rearrangement joins TRBV6-5 to TRBJ2-7; tentatively, D is TRBD2 (6 bases). V was shortened by 2 bases and J by 3 bases, with 14 bases between the two germline ends. Germline V gene data show CDR1 as MNHEY and CDR2 as SVGAGI. The CDR3 extends over 15 amino acids. The DNA of the CDR3 is TGTGCCAGCAGTTACGGAGGGGCAGGGAACTACGAGCAGTACTTC. It yields the protein CASSYGGAGNYEQYF.